This is a list of T cell receptor beta chains from one sample in a study of shared clonotypes between healthy human individuals. Data came from immunoSEQ multiplex PCR; TCRdb stores just in-frame clones and leaves some out. This table has 2.3 million or so clones, more than 80% appearing once. Material: naive CD4+ T cells from PBMCs. The receptors stem from a man between 18 and 35 years old in good health. Some clones in this sample may be carry-over from other donors' samples. CDR3s include the opening cysteine and the closing phenylalanine or tryptophan. Fields, in order: V gene, J gene, D gene, CDR3 protein. The D gene is left open where the match is weak.

TRBV29-1	TRBJ2-7	TRBD1	CSIKTGTGGSYEQYF
TRBV4-3	TRBJ2-3	.	CASSQLTGTTGGDTQYF
TRBV2	TRBJ1-2	.	CANLGGIAGDSYTF
TRBV6-5	TRBJ2-4	TRBD2	CASSYSMAGVNIQYF
TRBV6-1	TRBJ2-7	TRBD1	CASRGDRDEQYF
TRBV6-6	TRBJ2-1	TRBD2	CASSVLAGANEQFF
TRBV29-1	TRBJ1-4	.	CSVEDPGLGEKLFF
TRBV6-6	TRBJ1-1	.	CASTFHGRANTEAFF
TRBV10-1	TRBJ1-5	TRBD1	CASSGDRGGYSNQPQHF
TRBV5-8	TRBJ2-2	TRBD2	CASSLGLAGNTGELFF
TRBV6-6	TRBJ1-2	.	CASSYARESYTF
TRBV7-6	TRBJ1-2	.	CASSPKDGNYGYTF
TRBV6-1	TRBJ2-5	.	CASATLQQETQYF
TRBV18	TRBJ1-4	.	CASRGPTNEKLFF
TRBV7-2	TRBJ1-2	.	CASSLGTGAGYTF
TRBV6-1	TRBJ1-5	.	CASSGLGGTLGNQPQHF
TRBV28	TRBJ2-1	TRBD2	CASIWTSGSNEQFF
TRBV10-3	TRBJ1-2	.	CAISEGGTYYGYTF
TRBV5-4	TRBJ2-3	TRBD2	CASSSSGSTDTQYF
TRBV4-1	TRBJ2-5	TRBD2	CASSPKGLNQETQYF
TRBV5-1	TRBJ2-3	TRBD2	CASSVGLASNTDTQYF
TRBV19	TRBJ1-1	.	CASSIVMAGTEAFF
TRBV7-2	TRBJ1-2	.	CASSLTPTNYGYTF
TRBV5-1	TRBJ1-5	TRBD1	CASSLGQGTQPQHF
TRBV5-1	TRBJ2-7	TRBD1	CASSRDRAYEQYF
TRBV14	TRBJ2-7	.	CAILYEQYF
TRBV5-5	TRBJ2-7	.	CASSLGQSNEQYF
TRBV27	TRBJ2-1	TRBD2	CASSFGGRAYNEQFF
TRBV5-1	TRBJ2-7	TRBD2	CASSGGLAGVSEQYF
TRBV28	TRBJ2-1	TRBD2	CASSLWGLGTSGSSYNEQFF
TRBV18	TRBJ2-7	.	CASSPNPGRKGSYEQYF
TRBV28	TRBJ2-2	.	CASSLWGALTGELFF
TRBV7-9	TRBJ1-1	.	CASSFEGSTEAFF
TRBV7-2	TRBJ2-2	.	CASSLGARNTGELFF
TRBV6-4	TRBJ2-1	.	CASSNREGSEQFF
TRBV7-3	TRBJ2-1	.	CASSLTLGLGYNEQFF
TRBV11-1	TRBJ2-7	.	CASRLGGLYEQYF
TRBV28	TRBJ2-7	.	CASSLWGTTYEQYF
TRBV7-2	TRBJ2-5	.	CASSLVRGETQYF
TRBV6-1	TRBJ1-1	.	CASSTSPVFSTEAFF